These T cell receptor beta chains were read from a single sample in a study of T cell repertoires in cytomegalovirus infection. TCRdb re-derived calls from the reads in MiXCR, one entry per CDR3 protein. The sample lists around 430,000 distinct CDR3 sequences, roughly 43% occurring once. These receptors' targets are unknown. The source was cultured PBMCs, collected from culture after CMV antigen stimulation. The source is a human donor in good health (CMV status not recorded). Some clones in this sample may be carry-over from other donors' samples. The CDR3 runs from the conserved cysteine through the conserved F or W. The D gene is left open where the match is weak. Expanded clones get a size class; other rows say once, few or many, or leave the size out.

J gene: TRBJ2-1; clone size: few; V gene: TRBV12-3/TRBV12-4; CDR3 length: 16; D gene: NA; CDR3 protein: CASSLGAGVKESEQFF; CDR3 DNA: TGTGCCAGCAGTCTCGGGGCAGGGGTTAAAGAAAGTGAGCAGTTCTTC
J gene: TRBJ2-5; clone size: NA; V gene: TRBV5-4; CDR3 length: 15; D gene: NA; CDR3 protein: CASSLPGAWVETQYF; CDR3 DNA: TGTGCCAGCAGCTTGCCGGGGGCCTGGGTAGAGACCCAGTACTTC
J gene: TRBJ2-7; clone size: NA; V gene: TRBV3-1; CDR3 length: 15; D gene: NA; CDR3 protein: CASSQGSDVYYEQYF; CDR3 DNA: TGTGCCAGCAGCCAAGGGTCGGATGTCTACTACGAGCAGTACTTC
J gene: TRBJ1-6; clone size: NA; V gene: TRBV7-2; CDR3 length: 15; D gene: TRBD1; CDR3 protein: CASSLPGQGSSPLHF; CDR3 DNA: TGTGCCAGCAGCTTACCGGGACAGGGTAGTTCACCCCTCCACTTT
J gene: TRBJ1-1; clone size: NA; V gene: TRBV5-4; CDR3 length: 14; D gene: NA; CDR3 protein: CASSHWGGNTEAFF; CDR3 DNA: TGTGCCAGCAGCCATTGGGGGGGGAACACTGAAGCTTTCTTT
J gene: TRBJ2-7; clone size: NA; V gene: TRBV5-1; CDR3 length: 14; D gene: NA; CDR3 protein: CASSPVGVIDEQYF; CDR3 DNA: TGCGCCAGCAGCCCCGTGGGGGTAATCGACGAGCAGTACTTC
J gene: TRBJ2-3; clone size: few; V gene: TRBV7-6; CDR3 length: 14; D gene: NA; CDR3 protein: CASSGLTRTDTQYF; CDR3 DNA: TGTGCCAGCAGTGGACTAACCCGCACAGATACGCAGTATTTT
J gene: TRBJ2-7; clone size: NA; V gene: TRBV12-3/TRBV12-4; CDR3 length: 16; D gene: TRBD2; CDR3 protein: CASSLITLAATYEQYF; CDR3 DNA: TGTGCCAGCAGTTTAATTACACTAGCGGCGACCTACGAGCAGTACTTC
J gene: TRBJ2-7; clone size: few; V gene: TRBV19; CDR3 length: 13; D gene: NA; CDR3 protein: CASSIGHSYEQYF; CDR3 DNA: TGTGCCAGTAGTATTGGCCACTCCTACGAGCAGTACTTC
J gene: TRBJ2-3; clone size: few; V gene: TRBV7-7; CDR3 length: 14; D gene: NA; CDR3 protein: CASSPWGGTDTQYF; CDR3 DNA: TGTGCCAGCAGCCCCTGGGGAGGCACAGATACGCAGTATTTT
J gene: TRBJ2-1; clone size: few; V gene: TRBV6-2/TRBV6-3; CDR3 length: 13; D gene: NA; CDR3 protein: CASSQRRGDEQFF; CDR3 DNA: TGTGCCAGCAGTCAACGGCGGGGTGATGAGCAGTTCTTC
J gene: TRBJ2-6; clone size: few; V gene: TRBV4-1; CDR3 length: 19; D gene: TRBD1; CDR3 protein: CASSQDGQGAYSGANVLTF; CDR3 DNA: TGCGCCAGCAGCCAAGATGGGCAGGGGGCGTACTCTGGGGCCAACGTCCTGACTTTC
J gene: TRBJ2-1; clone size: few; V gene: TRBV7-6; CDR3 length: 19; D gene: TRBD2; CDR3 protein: CASSFISGGFKGSYNEQFF; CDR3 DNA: TGTGCCAGCAGTTTTATTAGCGGGGGGTTTAAGGGGTCCTACAATGAGCAGTTCTTC
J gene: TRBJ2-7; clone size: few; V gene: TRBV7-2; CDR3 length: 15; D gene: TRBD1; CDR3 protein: CASSPRDSETYEQYF; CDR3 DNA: TGTGCCAGCAGCCCCCGGGACAGCGAGACCTACGAGCAGTACTTC
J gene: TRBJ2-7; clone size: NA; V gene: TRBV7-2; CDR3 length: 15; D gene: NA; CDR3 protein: CASSFSGGGSYEQYF; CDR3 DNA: TGTGCCAGCAGCTTTTCAGGGGGGGGGTCCTACGAGCAGTACTTC
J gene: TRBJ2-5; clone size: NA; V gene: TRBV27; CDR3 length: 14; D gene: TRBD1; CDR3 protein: CASSFGQDQETQYF; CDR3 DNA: TGTGCCAGCAGTTTCGGACAGGACCAAGAGACCCAGTACTTC
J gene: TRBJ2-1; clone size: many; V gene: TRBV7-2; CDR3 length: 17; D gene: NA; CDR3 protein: CASSFGAFGSTYNEQFF; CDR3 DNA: TGTGCCAGCAGCTTTGGGGCATTCGGGTCTACCTACAATGAGCAGTTCTTC
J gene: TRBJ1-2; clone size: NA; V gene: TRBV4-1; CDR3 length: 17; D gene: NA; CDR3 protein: CASSQDPPRLSNYGYTF; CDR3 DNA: TGCGCCAGCAGCCAAGATCCCCCCAGATTATCTAACTATGGCTACACCTTC
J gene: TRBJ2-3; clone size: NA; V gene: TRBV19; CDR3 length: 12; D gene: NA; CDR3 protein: CASTTPPDTQYF; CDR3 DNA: TGTGCCAGTACGACCCCGCCGGATACGCAGTATTTT
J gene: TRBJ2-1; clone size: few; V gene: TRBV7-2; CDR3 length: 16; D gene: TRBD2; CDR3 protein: CASSLGLAPSYNEQFF; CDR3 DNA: TGTGCCAGCAGCTTAGGACTAGCCCCCTCCTACAATGAGCAGTTCTTC
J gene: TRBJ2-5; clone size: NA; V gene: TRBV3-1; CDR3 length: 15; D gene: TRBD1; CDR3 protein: CASSHRRGGEETQYF; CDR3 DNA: TGTGCCAGCAGCCACCGGAGAGGGGGCGAAGAGACCCAGTACTTC
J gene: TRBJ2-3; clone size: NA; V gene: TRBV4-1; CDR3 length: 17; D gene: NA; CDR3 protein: CASSQLSYPRGTDTQYF; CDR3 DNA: TGCGCCAGCAGCCAGCTAAGCTATCCGCGGGGCACAGATACGCAGTATTTT